Sequencing of this T cell receptor beta chain was carried out in a study of PD-1 blockade in classical Hodgkin lymphoma. Study-wide background: Patients were infused with nivolumab 3 mg/kg every 2 weeks. Overall study results and limits: Reported findings placed baseline TCR diversity lower in newly diagnosed patients (compared with healthy donors). Differences between repertoires have undefined causes, possibly disease activity or prior therapy. Nivolumab initiated under 1 year post-ASCT led to patient exclusion.

Autologous stem cell transplantation was followed by relapse in every patient, and brentuximab vedotin exposure varied. Purification of CD4+ T cells from thawed PBMCs was achieved by magnetic negative selection. Germline V gives CDR1 LNHDA, CDR2 SQIVND (reference sequence). The CDR3 covers 17 residues. Losses at the gene ends were 7 bases for V and 2 bases for J; bases not matched to a gene: 12. With respect to this clone: Its target is unknown.

Produced via immunoSEQ multiplex PCR; TCRdb's table is partial and in-frame only. The sample includes tens of thousands of clones, about four fifths of them seen just once. Here the sequenced sample was CD4+ T cells from blood, taken at baseline. The TCR was taken from a human donor with classical Hodgkin lymphoma. The chain is built from TRBV19 and TRBJ1-2, with TRBD1 matching 11 bases. This CDR3 is CASIWGTGGPSNYGYTF. CDR3 nucleotide sequence: TGTGCCAGTATTTGGGGGACAGGGGGACCCTCCAACTATGGCTACACCTTC.